This passage covers 31 T cell receptor beta chains from one sample sequenced in a study of response to subunit inactivated influenza vaccine. TCRdb redid the calling of the RT-PCR reads with MiXCR, one entry per CDR3 protein. The top ten hold around 2% of the sample, which has around 520,000 distinct CDR3 sequences, 25% seen once. The sample in question was CD4+ T cells sorted from PBMCs, obtained approximately 5 days after vaccination. These TCRs come from a man aged 50-59 years who received an inactivated influenza vaccine.

In this sample, this clonotype turned up many times. The genes are TRBV6-1 and TRBJ2-7; no reliable D call. The length of the CDR3 is 14 residues. Germline V CDR1 and CDR2: MNHNS, SASEGT. V was pared by 2 bases and J by 0 bases, with 8 bases between. The CDR3 region is CASSEMVSSYEQYF. CDR3 bases: TGTGCCAGCAGTGAAATGGTGAGCTCCTACGAGCAGTACTTC.

This chain uses TRBV7-3 with TRBJ2-3; D assignment may be TRBD1 or TRBD2 (6 bases each). Germline V lookup: CDR1 SGHTA, CDR2 FQGTGA. V lost 0 bases and J lost 5, with 12 bases in between. This CDR3 has 15 amino acids. CDR3 bases: TGTGCCAGCAGCTTAACGTGGGGGGCAGGAGATACGCAGTATTTT. This gives the protein CASSLTWGAGDTQYF.

CDR3 sequence (DNA): TGTGCCAGCAGTCCTGGACCTAGCAGGGGGAATCAGCCCCAGCATTTT. Its translation is CASSPGPSRGNQPQHF. This chain uses TRBV12-3 or TRBV12-4 with TRBJ1-5, with 7 positions matching TRBD1. This CDR3 is 16 amino acids long. The ends lost 5 bases at V and 4 bases at J; junction bases unmatched: 11.

The chain couples TRBV7-2 to TRBJ2-1, with D unresolved. The CDR3 has 15 amino acids. Germline V gives CDR1 SGHTA, CDR2 FQGNSA. V lost 1 base and J 5 bases, leaving 12 bases between the germline ends. The CDR3 spells CASSLVSVPNNEQFF. DNA for the CDR3: TGTGCCAGCAGCTTAGTGTCCGTCCCCAACAATGAGCAGTTCTTC.

This chain uses TRBV2 with TRBJ2-6, with D unresolved. CDR3 length: 12 amino acids. Trimming removed 1 base at V and 13 bases at J, with 8 bases between. The germline V gene has CDR1 SNHLY and CDR2 FYNNEI. CDR3: CASSEGVKVLTF. CDR3 DNA: TGTGCCAGCAGTGAAGGGGTGAAGGTCCTGACTTTC.

In this sample, this clonotype turned up a few times. The chain combines TRBV9 with TRBJ2-7; the D gene is possibly TRBD1 (6 bases). Trimming took 2 bases from V and 0 from J, leaving 15 bases between them. CDR3 length equals 16 residues. In germline, CDR1 is SGDLS, CDR2 YYNGEE. CDR3 sequence (DNA): TGTGCCAGCAGCGTTATGGACAGAACTCCCTCCTACGAGCAGTACTTC. Translation gives CASSVMDRTPSYEQYF.

J is TRBJ2-7 and V is TRBV21-1; the D call in the table, TRBD2, was not verified against the DNA. TRBV21-1 is labeled a pseudogene. The CDR3 loop spans 17 amino acids. Here the CDR3 DNA reads TGTGCCAGCAGCGCACGAACTAAGAGTACAGGAGGGTACGAGCAGTACTTC. As protein: CASSARTKSTGGYEQYF.

J is TRBJ2-7 and V is TRBV7-2; TRBD1 might be the D (6 bases). The CDR3 totals 14 residues. Per the germline V gene, CDR1 is SGHTA and CDR2 is FQGNSA. Trimming pared 5 bases from V and 2 bases from J, leaving 13 bases between. Here the CDR3 DNA reads TGTGCCAGCAGCCTAACGAGGGGGACCTACGAGCAGTACTTC. Residues: CASSLTRGTYEQYF.

Comment on this clonotype: One end of the junction varies from germline; a read error may be responsible. This sequence joins TRBV12-3 or TRBV12-4 and TRBJ2-4; D call uncertain. The CDR3 consists of 12 residues. In DNA form, the CDR3 reads TGTGCCAGCAGTTTAGGGCCCACAACTCCTCGCTTC. Encoded protein: CASSLGPTTPRF.

This clonotype was seen only a few times. The chain employs TRBV20-1 and TRBJ1-2, with D unresolved. The CDR3 is made up of 14 amino acids. Trimming pared 1 base from V and 0 bases from J, leaving 9 bases between. Germline assignment: CDR1 DFQATT and CDR2 SNEGSKA (reference sequence). In DNA, the CDR3 is TGCAGTGCTAGAGGGCAGGCCTCTAACTATGGCTACACCTTC. It yields the protein CSARGQASNYGYTF.

The chain is built from TRBV10-3 and TRBJ2-5; maybe TRBD1 (5 bases). Trimming shortened V by 0 bases and J by 5 bases, and 7 bases separated the two germline ends. Looked up from germline, CDR1 is ENHRY and CDR2 is SYGVKD. There are 13 residues in the CDR3. CDR3 region: CAISESRVETQYF. The CDR3 DNA is TGTGCCATCAGTGAGTCCAGGGTCGAGACCCAGTACTTC.

The sample holds one count of this clonotype. The chain couples TRBV12-5 to TRBJ1-6; D perhaps matches TRBD1 (5 bases). Germline V CDR1 and CDR2: LGHNT, FRNRAP. Trimming left V 8 bases short and J 7 bases short, with 12 bases between. The CDR3 length is 13 residues. The DNA of the CDR3 is TGTGCTAGTAGCCACGGACAAAATTCACCCCTCCACTTT. This sequence encodes CASSHGQNSPLHF. The full variable domain, rest sourced from reference TRBV12-5 and TRBJ1-6, is DARVTQTPRHKVTEMGQEVTMRCQPILGHNTVFWYRQTMMQGLELLAYFRNRAPLDDSGMPKDRFSAEMPDATLATLKIQPSEPRDSAVYFCASSHGQNSPLHFGNGTRLTVT.

This clonotype was picked up a small number of times. The J gene is TRBJ2-5, the V gene TRBV11-2; D is perhaps TRBD2 (5 bases). This CDR3 has 14 residues. CDR1 is SGHAT, CDR2 FQNNGV, per germline. V was pared by 5 bases and J by 5 bases, with 15 bases between. CDR3 nucleotides: TGTGCCAGCAGCCCCCGGGTAGCGCACGAGACCCAGTACTTC. It translates to CASSPRVAHETQYF. Together with reference TRBV11-2 and TRBJ2-5, the CDR3 gives the full variable domain: EAGVAQSPRYKIIEKRQSVAFWCNPISGHATLYWYQQILGQGPKLLIQFQNNGVVDDSQLPKDRFSAERLKGVDSTLKIQPAKLEDSAVYLCASSPRVAHETQYFGPGTRLLVL.

This chain uses TRBV10-3 with TRBJ2-7, with 10 positions matching TRBD2. The V gene's germline CDR1 is ENHRY and CDR2 SYGVKD. The CDR3 covers 15 residues. The junction had 12 bases not matched to a gene; V was cut back by 3 bases and J by 10 bases. The CDR3 bases are TGTGCCATCAGTGAAGGTCTTTCGGGACTAGCGTATCAGTACTTC. Its translation: CAISEGLSGLAYQYF.

This clonotype turned up a few times. The chain has TRBV6-1 and TRBJ1-3; D unclear. Germline V gene sequence: CDR1 MNHNS, CDR2 SASEGT. The CDR3 is made up of 15 amino acids. V shed 5 bases and J shed 0 bases, with 11 bases lying between them. This chain's CDR3 is CASSLAEDSGNTIYF. DNA of the CDR3: TGTGCCAGCAGTCTTGCCGAAGACTCTGGAAACACCATATATTTT.

The chain links TRBV27 to TRBJ2-7; 10 nucleotides match TRBD1. The CDR3 totals 15 residues. CDR1 is MNHEY, CDR2 SMNVEV, per germline (reference sequence). V lost 0 bases and J lost 6; bases outside the gene matches: 5. The CDR3 spells CASSLSGTGVFEQYF. CDR3 DNA sequence: TGTGCCAGCAGTTTATCGGGGACAGGGGTATTCGAGCAGTACTTC.

The chain is built from TRBV18 and TRBJ2-5, with 8 bases lining up with TRBD2. J lost 4 bases, V lost 2 bases, and 12 bases had no gene match. The germline V gene has CDR1 KGHSH and CDR2 LQKENI. CDR3 size: 17 residues. The CDR3, as DNA: TGTGCCAGCTCACCAAGGGGAGCGGGGGTCCTCCCAGAGACCCAGTACTTC. This gives the protein CASSPRGAGVLPETQYF.

This clonotype was found a few times. The rearrangement uses TRBV30 and TRBJ2-3; D is uncertain. V was trimmed by 2 bases and J by 3 bases, leaving 12 bases between them. Germline V gene data show CDR1 as GTSNPN and CDR2 as SVGIG (reference sequence). This CDR3 region has 14 residues. CDR3 in DNA: TGTGCCTGGAGTCTCGGCGAAATGACAGATACGCAGTATTTT. Its translation: CAWSLGEMTDTQYF.

This clonotype was counted only a few times. The chain's CDR3 is CASSQDLQGRGANVLTF. The CDR3 nucleotides read TGTGCCAGCAGCCAAGATCTTCAGGGGAGAGGGGCCAACGTCCTGACTTTC. The chain couples TRBV4-2 to TRBJ2-6; D is perhaps TRBD1 (6 bases). Germline V gene sequence: CDR1 LGHNA, CDR2 YNFKEQ. Trimming pared 0 bases from V and 4 bases from J, leaving 13 bases between. This CDR3 region has 17 residues.

This chain connects TRBV20-1 to TRBJ2-7; TRBD2 aligns across 8 bases. The CDR3 extends over 13 amino acids. The V gene end was trimmed by 3 bases and the J gene end by 2 bases; junction bases not matched to a gene: 3. Germline V gives CDR1 DFQATT, CDR2 SNEGSKA (reference sequence). DNA of the CDR3: TGCAGTGCTAGCGGGAGGGCCGCCTACGAGCAGTACTTC. Translation gives CSASGRAAYEQYF.

CDR3 region: CASSQDTRDRYNEQFF. The CDR3, as DNA: TGCGCCAGCAGCCAGGATACCCGGGACAGGTACAATGAGCAGTTCTTC. This sequence joins TRBV4-1 and TRBJ2-1, with 8 bases identical to TRBD1. J lost 4 bases, V lost 3 bases, and 8 bases had no gene match. The CDR3 consists of 16 residues. Germline values: CDR1 MGHRA, CDR2 YSYEKL.

This clonotype was detected a few times. The V call is TRBV12-3 or TRBV12-4, the J call TRBJ1-3; TRBD1 aligns across 8 bases. This CDR3 is 16 amino acids long. Trimming removed 5 bases from V and 4 bases from J; junction bases left unmatched: 10. The DNA of the CDR3 is TGTGCCAGCAGTACCCGGACAGGGCTGGGGGGAAACACCATATATTTT. Protein: CASSTRTGLGGNTIYF.

This chain connects TRBV5-5 to TRBJ2-7; D perhaps matches TRBD2 (6 bases). CDR1 and CDR2 (germline): SGHKS, YYEKEE (reference sequence). The V gene lost 2 bases and the J gene lost 3 bases, with 12 bases spanning the gap. CDR3 length: 14 residues. CDR3 loop: CASSFLGGGYEQYF. Here the CDR3 DNA reads TGTGCCAGCAGCTTTCTCGGGGGAGGCTACGAGCAGTACTTC.

This clonotype was found a few times. The rearrangement links TRBV20-1 to TRBJ2-5; 15 nucleotides agree with TRBD2. J lost 1 base, V lost 3 bases, and 6 bases had no gene match. The length of the CDR3 is 17 residues. Germline CDR1 is DFQATT and CDR2 is SNEGSKA (reference sequence). The chain's CDR3 is CSARGLAGGKIQETQYF. DNA of the CDR3: TGCAGTGCTAGGGGACTAGCGGGGGGTAAGATCCAAGAGACCCAGTACTTC.

V is TRBV25-1 and J is TRBJ1-2; 7 bases fit TRBD1. Germline loops: CDR1 MGHDK, CDR2 SYGVNS. The CDR3 length is 12 residues. V dropped 5 bases and J dropped 8; count of bases not matched to a gene: 5. The CDR3 bases are TGTGCCAGCAGTAGACAGGGACGCGGCTACACCTTC. It translates to CASSRQGRGYTF.

The rearrangement uses TRBV11-2 and TRBJ2-6, with D unclear. This CDR3 comprises 11 residues. CDR1 is SGHAT and CDR2 is FQNNGV in the germline V gene. V lost 5 bases, J lost 4 bases, and 0 bases lay in between. CDR3 sequence reads: CASSGANVLTF. In nucleotides, the CDR3 is TGTGCCAGCAGCGGGGCCAACGTCCTGACTTTC.

This clonotype was seen only a few times. The chain links TRBV20-1 to TRBJ1-2; D unclear. The germline V gene has CDR1 DFQATT and CDR2 SNEGSKA (reference sequence). The CDR3 spans 15 residues. Deletions cut 3 bases from V and 0 bases from J, with 14 bases between. The CDR3 nucleotides read TGCAGTGCTAGGATTGGGTTTACAGCTAACTATGGCTACACCTTC. Protein sequence: CSARIGFTANYGYTF.

The chain employs TRBV12-3 or TRBV12-4 and TRBJ2-1; TRBD1 is a possible D gene (5 bases). V shed 2 bases and J shed 9 bases, with 8 bases lying between them. The length of the CDR3 is 12 residues. The DNA for the CDR3 is TGTGCCAGCAGTTTATGGGGCAGTGAGCAGTTCTTC. It encodes CASSLWGSEQFF.

CDR3 loop: CASAKAHMSTDTQYF. CDR3 nucleotide sequence: TGTGCCAGCGCGAAGGCCCACATGAGCACAGATACGCAGTATTTT. This chain joins TRBV7-2 and TRBJ2-3; D remains ambiguous. Looked up from germline, CDR1 is SGHTA and CDR2 is FQGNSA. CDR3 length equals 15 residues. V gave up 8 bases and J gave up 0 bases, with 15 bases separating them.

The gene calls are TRBV10-2 and TRBJ2-7; 7 nucleotides align to TRBD1. The CDR3 loop spans 12 amino acids. The V gene's germline CDR1 is WSHSY and CDR2 SAAADI. The junction had 4 bases not matched to a gene; V was cut back by 8 bases and J by 3 bases. CDR3 sequence: CASGDRDYEQYF. In nucleotides, the CDR3 is TGCGCCAGCGGCGACAGGGACTACGAGCAGTACTTC.

This clonotype has just a few counts. The V and J genes are TRBV2 and TRBJ1-1; no definite D call. Trimming took 10 bases from V and 1 from J, leaving 13 bases between them. The CDR3 sequence is 13 residues long. CDR1 is SNHLY, CDR2 FYNNEI, per germline. Written as DNA, the CDR3 is TGTGCCACCCATAGGTGGTCGAACACTGAAGCTTTCTTT. The encoded protein is CATHRWSNTEAFF.